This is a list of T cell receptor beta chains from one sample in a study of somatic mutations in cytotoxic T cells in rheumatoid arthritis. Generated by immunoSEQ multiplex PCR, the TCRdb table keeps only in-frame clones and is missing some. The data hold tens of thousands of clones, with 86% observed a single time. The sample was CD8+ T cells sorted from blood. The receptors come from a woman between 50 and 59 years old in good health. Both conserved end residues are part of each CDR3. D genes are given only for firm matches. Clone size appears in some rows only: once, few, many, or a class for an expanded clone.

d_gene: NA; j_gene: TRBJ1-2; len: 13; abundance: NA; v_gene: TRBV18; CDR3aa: CASSPLSQGGYTF; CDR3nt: TGTGCCAGCTCACCACTGAGTCAGGGTGGCTACACCTTC
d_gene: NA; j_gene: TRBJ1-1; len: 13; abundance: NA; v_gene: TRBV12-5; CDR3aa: CASSRGRGTEAFF; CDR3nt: TGTGCTAGTTCTAGGGGGAGAGGTACTGAAGCTTTCTTT
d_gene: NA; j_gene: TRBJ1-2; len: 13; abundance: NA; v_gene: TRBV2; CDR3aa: CASDPRTDYGYTF; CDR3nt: TGTGCCAGCGACCCCCGGACAGACTATGGCTACACCTTC
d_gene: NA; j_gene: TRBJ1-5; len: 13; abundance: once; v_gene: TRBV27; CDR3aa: CASSLTGDQPQHF; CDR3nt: TGTGCCAGCAGTTTAACGGGGGATCAGCCCCAGCATTTT
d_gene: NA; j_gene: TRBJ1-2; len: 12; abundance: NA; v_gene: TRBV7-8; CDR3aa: CASSMDRFGYTF; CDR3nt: TGTGCCAGCAGCATGGACAGATTTGGCTACACCTTC
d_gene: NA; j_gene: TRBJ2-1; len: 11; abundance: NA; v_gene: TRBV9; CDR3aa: CASSTSVEQFF; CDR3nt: TGTGCCAGCAGCACCTCCGTCGAGCAGTTCTTC
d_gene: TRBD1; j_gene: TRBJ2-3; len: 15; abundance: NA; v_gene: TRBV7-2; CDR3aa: CASSLGQGLTDTQYF; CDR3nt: TGTGCCAGCAGCTTAGGACAGGGTCTCACAGATACGCAGTATTTT
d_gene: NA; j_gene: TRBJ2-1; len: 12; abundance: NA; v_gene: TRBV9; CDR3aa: CASSEGGVEQFF; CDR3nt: TGTGCCAGCAGCGAGGGGGGGGTTGAGCAGTTCTTC
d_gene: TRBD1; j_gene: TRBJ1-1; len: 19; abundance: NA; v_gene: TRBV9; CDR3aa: CASGPRAGQGGGMNTEAFF; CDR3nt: TGTGCCAGCGGACCCCGTGCCGGACAGGGGGGAGGGATGAACACTGAAGCTTTCTTT
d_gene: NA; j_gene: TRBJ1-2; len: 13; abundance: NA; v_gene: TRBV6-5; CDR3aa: CASSLGRPYGYTF; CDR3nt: TGTGCCAGCAGTCTCGGACGGCCCTATGGCTACACCTTC
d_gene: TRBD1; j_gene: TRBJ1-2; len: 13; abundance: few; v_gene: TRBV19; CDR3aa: CASSHRDRYGYTF; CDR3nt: TGTGCCAGTAGCCACCGGGACAGATATGGCTACACCTTC
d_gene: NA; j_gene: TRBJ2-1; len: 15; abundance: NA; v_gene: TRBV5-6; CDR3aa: CASSLDPSGYNEQFF; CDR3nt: TGTGCCAGCAGCTTGGACCCGAGCGGGTACAATGAGCAGTTCTTC
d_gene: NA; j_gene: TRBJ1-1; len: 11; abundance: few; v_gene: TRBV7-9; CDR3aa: CASSSLGEAFF; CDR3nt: TGTGCCAGCAGCTCGCTCGGGGAAGCTTTCTTT
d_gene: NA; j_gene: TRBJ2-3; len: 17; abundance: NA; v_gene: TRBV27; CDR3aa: CASSPLTGAEETDTQYF; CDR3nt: TGTGCCAGCAGTCCACTTACGGGGGCCGAGGAAACGGATACGCAGTATTTT
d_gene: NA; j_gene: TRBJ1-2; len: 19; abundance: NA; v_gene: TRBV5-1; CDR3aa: CASSLASPLDSPSFYGYTF; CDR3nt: TGCGCCAGCAGCTTGGCGAGCCCCTTGGACAGCCCCTCCTTCTATGGCTACACCTTC
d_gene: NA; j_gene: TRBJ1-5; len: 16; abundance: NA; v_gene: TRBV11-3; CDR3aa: CASSRCGRCTDQPQHF; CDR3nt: TGTGCCAGCAGCCGGTGCGGCAGGTGTACCGATCAGCCCCAGCATTTT